The present entry profiles one T cell receptor (beta chain) with its context. This CDR3 has 17 residues. Trimming took 0 bases from V and 0 from J; bases not matched to a gene: 5. In germline, CDR1 is SGHRS, CDR2 YFSETQ. This sample was taken from a study of cytomegalovirus exposure and HLA in healthy donors. Clones were sequenced by immunoSEQ multiplex PCR, and TCRdb holds only the in-frame ones, with some missing. The sample lists about 220,000 clones; around 88% were seen once. V usage is TRBV5-1 and J usage is TRBJ2-5; 10 bases agree with TRBD1. The TCR sequence derives from a woman aged 18-29 years in good health and CMV-seronegative. The specimen was PBMCs. The CDR3 protein is CASSLGQGARYQETQYF. For the CDR3, the DNA is TGCGCCAGCAGCTTGGGACAGGGGGCTAGGTACCAAGAGACCCAGTACTTC.